The 22 T cell receptor beta chains listed next were all sequenced from one sample in a study of T cells in Graves' hyperthyroidism and ophthalmopathy. TCR beta CDR3 regions were amplified from RNA. TCR CDR3 regions were first amplified by RT-PCR with HTBI primers. Each CDR3 protein is one row after TCRdb ran MiXCR on the multiplex PCR reads. The sample shows fewer than 900,000 distinct CDR3 sequences, around 20% of them seen only once. Sequenced material: blood. These receptors were taken from a woman aged 45 to 65 with Graves' hyperthyroidism that later progressed to Graves' ophthalmopathy.

This clonotype appeared many times. The chain links TRBV12-3 or TRBV12-4 to TRBJ1-1; a weak D match, TRBD1 (6 bases). V was shortened by 2 bases and J by 0 bases, with 7 bases between the two germline ends. The CDR3 is 14 amino acids. The DNA for the CDR3 is TGTGCCAGCAGTTTACAGGGGATGAACACTGAAGCTTTCTTT. Translating gives CASSLQGMNTEAFF.

This clonotype was seen only a few times. The rearrangement uses TRBV6-5 and TRBJ1-5; the match to TRBD1 covers 10 bases. Per germline, CDR1 MNHEY and CDR2 SVGAGI. J lost 3 bases, V lost 6 bases, and 5 bases had no gene match. CDR3 length: 15 residues. The CDR3 nucleotides read TGTGCCAGCAGCCAAGACAGGGGGCTCAATCAGCCCCAGCATTTT. The encoded protein is CASSQDRGLNQPQHF.

This clonotype occurred many times. This chain uses TRBV11-2 with TRBJ2-7; 7 bases map to TRBD1. After removal of 4 bases from V and 7 bases from J, the junction contained 16 bases not matched to a gene. Germline V CDR1 and CDR2: SGHAT, FQNNGV. The CDR3 has 16 amino acids. The CDR3 bases are TGTGCCAGCAGCTCCATTCTCCGGGACAGTTCTCGGGAGCAGTACTTC. Amino acids: CASSSILRDSSREQYF.

This clonotype has more than one count but fewer than ten. The V call is TRBV5-5, the J call TRBJ1-2; D gene uncertain. Germline V gene lookup returns CDR1 SGHKS and CDR2 YYEKEE (reference sequence). The V end was cut by 2 bases, the J end by 0 bases, with 8 bases between. This CDR3 comprises 14 residues. The CDR3 DNA is TGTGCCAGCAGCTTCGCCACTCCTAACTATGGCTACACCTTC. Protein: CASSFATPNYGYTF.

Note on this clonotype: This could be a read error, since a much larger clone is one nucleotide away. This likely comes from a read error, as the CDR3 has no conserved phenylalanine or tryptophan at its end. The rearrangement uses TRBV11-2 and TRBJ2-5, with 7 bases aligning to TRBD2. CDR1 is SGHAT, CDR2 FQNNGV, per germline. The CDR3 extends over 15 amino acids. V gave up 5 bases and J gave up 5 bases; unmatched junction bases: 11. The CDR3 sequence: CASSPVGEGWETQYL. In nucleotides, the CDR3 is TGTGCCAGCAGCCCCGTGGGGGAGGGATGGGAGACCCAGTACCTC.

The genes are TRBV9 and TRBJ1-2; D gene ambiguous. Germline V lookup: CDR1 SGDLS, CDR2 YYNGEE. This CDR3 is built from 14 residues. V lost 2 bases and J lost 5, with 13 bases in between. As DNA, the CDR3 is TGTGCCAGCAGCGTCACGAGCCTTAGTTATGGCTACACCTTC. Its translation: CASSVTSLSYGYTF.

This clonotype has more than one count but fewer than ten. This sequence joins TRBV7-9 and TRBJ1-6, with unresolved D. V was cut by 4 bases and J by 7 bases, with 11 bases left in between. CDR3 length equals 14 residues. Germline values: CDR1 SEHNR, CDR2 FQNEAQ (reference sequence). This chain's CDR3 is CASSSRYGNSPLHF. CDR3 in DNA: TGTGCCAGCAGCTCGCGTTATGGCAATTCACCCCTCCACTTT. Using reference TRBV7-9 and TRBJ1-6 for the parts outside the CDR3, the full variable domain is DTGVSQNPRHKITKRGQNVTFRCDPISEHNRLYWYRQTLGQGPEFLTYFQNEAQLEKSRLLSDRFSAERPKGSFSTLEIQRTEQGDSAMYLCASSSRYGNSPLHFGNGTRLTVT.

This clonotype was detected only a few times. V gene TRBV20-1 combines with J gene TRBJ1-5; D uncertain. The CDR3 is 13 residues long. V lost 5 bases to trimming and J lost 1 base, with 9 bases between them. Germline V gene lookup returns CDR1 DFQATT and CDR2 SNEGSKA (reference sequence). CDR3 loop: CSAGGPSNQPQHF. The CDR3 nucleotides read TGCAGTGCTGGAGGACCCAGCAATCAGCCCCAGCATTTT.

The V and J genes are TRBV25-1 and TRBJ2-3; perhaps TRBD1 as D (5 bases). Germline CDR1 MGHDK, CDR2 SYGVNS. The CDR3 totals 15 residues. The V end was cut by 0 bases, the J end by 4 bases, with 11 bases between. The CDR3 DNA reads TGTGCCAGCAGTGAATATTGGCAGGGTCCAGATACGCAGTATTTT. The encoded protein is CASSEYWQGPDTQYF.

This clonotype has a handful of counts. The chain couples TRBV5-6 to TRBJ1-5; D possibly corresponds to TRBD1 (5 bases). CDR1 and CDR2 (germline): SGHDT, YYEEEE. This CDR3 is built from 16 residues. V dropped 4 bases and J dropped 1 base, with 15 bases sitting between them. The CDR3 DNA is TGTGCCAGCAGCCTTCGAAGGACACCCAGCAATCAGCCCCAGCATTTT. Its translation is CASSLRRTPSNQPQHF.

This rearrangement joins TRBV9 to TRBJ2-2; D gene unclear. V was clipped by 3 bases and J by 2 bases, with 5 bases between them. Germline CDR1 reads SGDLS; CDR2 reads YYNGEE. CDR3 size: 13 residues. This chain's CDR3 is CASSAPNTGELFF. CDR3 DNA sequence: TGTGCCAGCAGCGCCCCCAACACCGGGGAGCTGTTTTTT.

This clonotype was found many times. The chain links TRBV6-1 to TRBJ1-1; D not resolved. The V end was cut by 3 bases, the J end by 1 base, with 9 bases between. This CDR3 has 14 amino acids. Germline V gene sequence: CDR1 MNHNS, CDR2 SASEGT. CDR3 region: CASSDRASNTEAFF. The CDR3 DNA is TGTGCCAGCAGTGACCGGGCCTCGAACACTGAAGCTTTCTTT.

This clonotype was seen more than once but under ten times. For the CDR3, the DNA is TGTGCCAGCAGCTTTACGTATGCGGGGGACAGTGAAAATGGAAACACCATATATTTT. This translates into CASSFTYAGDSENGNTIYF. The genes are TRBV11-3 and TRBJ1-3; 7 positions agree with TRBD1. The CDR3 sequence is 19 residues long. The V and J ends lost 3 bases and 3 bases, in that order; junction bases with no gene match: 17. In germline, CDR1 is SGHNT, CDR2 YENEEA.

This clonotype was counted ten times or more. This chain joins TRBV11-2 and TRBJ2-1, with 10 bases identical to TRBD2. The length of the CDR3 is 21 residues. Germline V gene sequence: CDR1 SGHAT, CDR2 FQNNGV. Germline trimming cut 7 bases from V and 4 bases from J; bases unmatched to any gene: 25. The CDR3, as DNA: TGTGCCAGCACCGGTTCTAGCGGGGGCCCACGGGGCAAAACCGGATACAATGAGCAGTTCTTC. It yields the protein CASTGSSGGPRGKTGYNEQFF.

V gene TRBV5-1 combines with J gene TRBJ2-2; TRBD1 is a possible D gene (5 bases). The CDR3 runs to 13 residues. Trimming took 6 bases from V and 3 from J, leaving 9 bases between them. Per the germline V gene, CDR1 is SGHRS and CDR2 is YFSETQ. CDR3 in amino acids: CASKDTYTGELFF. CDR3 bases: TGCGCCAGCAAGGACACCTACACCGGGGAGCTGTTTTTT.

This clonotype was detected only a few times. V is TRBV10-1 and J is TRBJ2-1, with a possible D match to TRBD2 (6 bases). Germline V gives CDR1 WNHNN, CDR2 SYGVQD (reference sequence). This CDR3 is 16 amino acids long. The V gene lost 6 bases and the J gene lost 1 base, with 16 bases spanning the gap. CDR3 sequence (DNA): TGCGCCAGCAGCCTCAGGAGGGGCCCTTCCTACAATGAGCAGTTCTTC. This translates into CASSLRRGPSYNEQFF.

V and J are TRBV3-1 and TRBJ1-5, with 7 bases aligning to TRBD1. The CDR3 is 15 residues long. V was pared by 1 base and J by 5 bases, with 5 bases of the junction left unmatched. Germline CDR1 is LGHDT and CDR2 is YNNKEL (reference sequence). The CDR3 DNA is TGTGCCAGCAGCCAAGTCGCAGGGGGAGATCAGCCCCAGCATTTT. Translating gives CASSQVAGGDQPQHF.

There are many counts of this clonotype. The V call is TRBV9, the J call TRBJ1-1; no definite D call. The length of the CDR3 is 14 residues. Germline CDR1 and CDR2: SGDLS and YYNGEE. V dropped 0 bases and J dropped 11 bases, with 17 bases sitting between them. This CDR3 is CASSVVSDPAGAFF. CDR3 in DNA: TGTGCCAGCAGCGTAGTGAGCGACCCGGCTGGGGCTTTCTTT.

The chain couples TRBV4-1 to TRBJ2-3; D may be TRBD2 (7 bases). With 0 bases removed from V and 1 base from J, the gap between germline ends came to 23 bases. The V gene's germline CDR1 is MGHRA and CDR2 YSYEKL. This CDR3 has 20 amino acids. CDR3 protein: CASSQDFTGRGRGGTDTQYF. The CDR3, as DNA: TGCGCCAGCAGCCAAGATTTTACAGGGCGAGGGAGGGGAGGCACAGATACGCAGTATTTT.

This clonotype was picked up a small number of times. This CDR3 is CSTSLGKILYNEQFF. The CDR3, as DNA: TGCAGCACGAGTTTGGGCAAGATTCTGTACAATGAGCAGTTCTTC. The chain has TRBV29-1 and TRBJ2-1; no definite D call. This CDR3 is 15 amino acids long. CDR1 is SQVTM and CDR2 is ANQGSEA in the germline V gene. Trimming pared 8 bases from V and 4 bases from J, leaving 21 bases between.

This clonotype was recorded at least ten times. The chain recombines TRBV20-1 with TRBJ2-7; TRBD1 might be the D (5 bases). Germline V gene lookup returns CDR1 DFQATT and CDR2 SNEGSKA (reference sequence). Trimming shortened V by 3 bases and J by 1 base, and 7 bases separated the two germline ends. This CDR3 has 12 amino acids. CDR3 sequence (DNA): TGCAGTGCTAGTGACAGTTCCTACGAGCAGTACTTC. This codes for CSASDSSYEQYF.

In this sample, this clonotype turned up a few times. This chain joins TRBV19 and TRBJ1-5; D is perhaps TRBD1 (6 bases). CDR3 length: 15 residues. Trimming cost V 5 bases and J 1 base, with 12 bases left between them. CDR1 and CDR2 from the germline V gene are LNHDA and SQIVND (reference sequence). In DNA, the CDR3 is TGTGCCAGTAGTGTACAGGGTCGGAGCAATCAGCCCCAGCATTTT. Protein product: CASSVQGRSNQPQHF.